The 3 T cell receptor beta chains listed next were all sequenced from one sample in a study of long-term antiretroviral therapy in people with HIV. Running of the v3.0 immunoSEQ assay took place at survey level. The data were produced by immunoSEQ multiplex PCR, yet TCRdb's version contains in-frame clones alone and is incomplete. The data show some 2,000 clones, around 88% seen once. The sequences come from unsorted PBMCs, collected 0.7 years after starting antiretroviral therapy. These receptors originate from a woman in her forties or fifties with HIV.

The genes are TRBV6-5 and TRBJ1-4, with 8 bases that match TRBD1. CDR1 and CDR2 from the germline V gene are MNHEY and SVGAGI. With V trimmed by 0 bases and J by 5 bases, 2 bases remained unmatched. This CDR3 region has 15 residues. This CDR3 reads CASSYSGTGNEKLFF. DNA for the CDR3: TGTGCCAGCAGTTACTCTGGGACAGGAAATGAAAAACTGTTTTTT.

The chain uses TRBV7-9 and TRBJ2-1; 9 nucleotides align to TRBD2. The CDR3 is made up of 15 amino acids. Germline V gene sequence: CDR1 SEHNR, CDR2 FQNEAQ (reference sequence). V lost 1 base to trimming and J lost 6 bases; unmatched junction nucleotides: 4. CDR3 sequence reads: CASSLDSGGPNEQFF. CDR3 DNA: TGTGCCAGCAGCTTAGATAGCGGGGGCCCCAATGAGCAGTTCTTC.

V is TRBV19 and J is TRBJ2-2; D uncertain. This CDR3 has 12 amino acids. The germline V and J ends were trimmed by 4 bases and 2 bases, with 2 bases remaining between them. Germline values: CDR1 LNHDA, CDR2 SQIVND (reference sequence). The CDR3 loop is CASSTNTGELFF. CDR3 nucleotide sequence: TGTGCCAGTAGTACCAACACCGGGGAGCTGTTTTTT.